These T cell receptor beta chains were read from a single sample in a study of OX40 agonist ivuxolimab in advanced cancers. Some clones are missing from TCRdb's copy, which holds only in-frame ones; the method was immunoSEQ multiplex PCR. This table holds about 79,000 clones, about 91% found once. The input for sequencing was CD4+ or CD8+ T cells sorted from blood, taken in a trial of the OX40 agonist ivuxolimab. These receptors originate from an adult with an advanced solid tumor such as melanoma, head and neck, liver or kidney cancer. Each CDR3 is given with its conserved first and last residue. A D gene is named only where the DNA matches it firmly. The size entry is marked missing in some rows and otherwise reads once, few, many or a size class.

TRBJ2-1 once TRBD2 TRBV12-5 CASGLGTSGSALSNEQFF TGTGCTAGTGGTCTGGGGACTAGCGGGAGCGCACTTTCCAATGAGCAGTTCTTC
TRBJ2-2 once NA TRBV9 CASSIFDRQNTGELFF TGTGCCAGCAGCATATTCGACAGACAGAACACCGGGGAGCTGTTTTTT
TRBJ2-4 NA NA TRBV5-4 CASSHELGAAKNIQYF TGTGCCAGCAGCCACGAGCTCGGAGCTGCCAAAAACATTCAGTACTTC
TRBJ2-5 NA TRBD2 TRBV4-1 CASSQGTSGRAWETQYF TGCGCCAGCAGCCAGGGGACTAGCGGGAGGGCCTGGGAGACCCAGTACTTC
TRBJ2-7 NA TRBD2 TRBV18 CASSPPGLAGRYEQYF TGTGCCAGCTCACCACCGGGACTAGCGGGAAGGTACGAGCAGTACTTC
TRBJ2-7 NA NA TRBV2 CASSPRTLSGEQYF TGTGCCAGCAGCCCCCGGACCCTAAGTGGAGAGCAGTACTTC
TRBJ1-2 NA TRBD1 TRBV18 CASSLPGTGVSIYTF TGTGCCAGCTCATTGCCCGGGACAGGTGTATCGATCTACACCTTC
TRBJ2-7 NA TRBD2 TRBV28 CASTPYGGRLEQYF TGTGCCAGCACCCCTTATGGCGGGAGGCTCGAGCAGTACTTC
TRBJ2-1 NA NA TRBV30 CAWNRRGTPYNEQFF TGTGCCTGGAACCGACGCGGGACCCCATACAATGAGCAGTTCTTC
TRBJ1-2 NA NA TRBV4-1 CASSPARVVNYGYTF TGCGCCAGCAGCCCAGCCAGGGTCGTTAACTATGGCTACACCTTC
TRBJ1-1 once NA TRBV2 CASSERTHTEAFF TGTGCCAGCAGTGAGCGGACACACACTGAAGCTTTCTTT
TRBJ1-2 NA NA TRBV5-4 CASSLTDDLYTF TGTGCCAGCAGCTTGACGGACGACCTCTACACCTTC
TRBJ2-2 once NA TRBV27 CASTIRTPNTGELFF TGTGCCAGCACGATCAGGACACCCAACACCGGGGAGCTGTTTTTT
TRBJ1-2 NA TRBD1 TRBV28 CASSLRQGANYGYTF TGTGCCAGCAGCCTTAGACAGGGGGCGAACTATGGCTACACCTTC
TRBJ2-2 NA NA TRBV5-5 CASSFSPGELFF TGTGCCAGCAGCTTTAGTCCCGGGGAGCTGTTTTTT
TRBJ2-3 NA TRBD2 TRBV5-1 CASSLRVILAGNTDTQYF TGCGCCAGCAGCCTACGCGTAATACTAGCGGGCAATACAGATACGCAGTATTTT
TRBJ2-1 NA TRBD2 TRBV6-5 CASSRLRASGREQFF TGTGCCAGCAGTCGCCTTAGGGCTAGCGGGCGGGAGCAGTTCTTC
TRBJ1-2 NA TRBD1 TRBV19 CASSTGQGAANYGYTF TGTGCCAGTAGTACGGGACAGGGGGCCGCAAACTATGGCTACACCTTC
TRBJ1-5 NA TRBD1 TRBV7-2 CASSQDRGNQPQHF TGTGCCAGCAGTCAAGACAGGGGTAATCAGCCCCAGCATTTT
TRBJ1-3 NA NA TRBV5-1 CASSLAVGSNTIYF TGCGCCAGCAGCTTGGCCGTCGGATCGAACACCATATATTTT
TRBJ2-5 NA TRBD1 TRBV18 CASSPRQGSGETQYF TGTGCCAGCTCACCACGACAGGGGTCGGGAGAGACCCAGTACTTC
TRBJ2-2 NA NA TRBV5-6 CASSGTHRELFF TGTGCCAGCAGCGGCACCCACCGGGAGCTGTTTTTT
TRBJ1-4 NA NA TRBV5-1 CASSLATAEKLFF TGCGCCAGCAGCTTGGCGACAGCTGAAAAACTGTTTTTT
TRBJ1-2 NA NA TRBV29-1 CSGKDKPLDGYTF TGCAGCGGGAAGGACAAGCCCCTGGATGGCTACACCTTC
TRBJ1-4 NA TRBD1 TRBV18 CASSPGQVATNEKLFF TGTGCCAGCTCACCTGGACAGGTAGCAACTAATGAAAAACTGTTTTTT
TRBJ2-7 NA NA TRBV19 CASSRDNSYEQYF TGTGCCAGTAGTAGGGACAATTCCTACGAGCAGTACTTC
TRBJ2-1 NA TRBD2 TRBV7-2 CASSSPSGSRGQFF TGTGCCAGCAGCTCACCTAGCGGGAGTCGAGGGCAGTTCTTC
TRBJ2-7 NA TRBD1 TRBV6-6 CASSGRDRTSYEQYF TGTGCCAGCAGCGGACGGGACAGGACCTCCTACGAGCAGTACTTC
TRBJ2-6 NA TRBD2 TRBV5-1 CASSLVGPSGSGANVLTF TGCGCCAGCAGCTTGGTTGGGCCTAGCGGCTCTGGGGCCAACGTCCTGACTTTC
TRBJ2-1 NA TRBD2 TRBV9 CASSVVPSGNNEQFF TGTGCCAGCAGCGTAGTCCCTAGCGGGAACAATGAGCAGTTCTTC
TRBJ1-5 NA NA TRBV7-9 CASSAGLQGTQPQHF TGTGCCAGCAGCGCGGGCCTCCAGGGAACTCAGCCCCAGCATTTT
TRBJ2-7 NA NA TRBV28 CASSFTKSNRGGNYEQYF TGTGCCAGCAGTTTCACCAAAAGCAACCGGGGAGGAAACTACGAGCAGTACTTC
TRBJ2-3 NA NA TRBV5-1 CASSNLAGGTDTQYF TGCGCCAGCAGCAATCTAGCTGGGGGCACAGATACGCAGTATTTT
TRBJ2-7 NA TRBD2 TRBV27 CASSLGLAGAYEQYF TGTGCCAGCAGTCTCGGACTAGCGGGAGCCTACGAGCAGTACTTC
TRBJ2-7 NA NA TRBV5-4 CASSTPRDSYEQYF TGTGCCAGCAGCACCCCCAGGGACTCCTACGAGCAGTACTTC
TRBJ2-7 once NA TRBV27 CASSLITGGSREQYF TGTGCCAGCAGTTTAATTACTGGGGGGTCTCGCGAGCAGTACTTC
TRBJ2-1 once TRBD2 TRBV27 CASSLPGLAGNEQFF TGTGCCAGCAGTTTACCGGGACTAGCGGGAAATGAGCAGTTCTTC
TRBJ1-2 NA TRBD1 TRBV18 CASSPRQGNYGYTF TGTGCCAGCTCACCACGACAGGGGAACTATGGCTACACCTTC
TRBJ2-7 NA NA TRBV11-2 CASSGWLARSYEQYF TGTGCCAGCAGCGGGTGGCTAGCGAGATCCTACGAGCAGTACTTC
TRBJ2-5 NA TRBD2 TRBV5-1 CASSRRTSGQETQYF TGCGCCAGCAGCCGCCGGACTAGCGGACAAGAGACCCAGTACTTC
TRBJ2-3 NA NA TRBV6-1 CASSDSRSTDTQYF TGTGCCAGCAGTGACTCGCGGTCCACAGATACGCAGTATTTT
TRBJ1-3 NA NA TRBV28 CASSPRDNSGNTIYF TGTGCCAGCAGTCCAAGGGACAACTCTGGAAACACCATATATTTT
TRBJ2-7 once TRBD2 TRBV10-3 CAISETGLAGDEQYF TGTGCCATCAGTGAGACGGGACTAGCGGGAGACGAGCAGTACTTC